This T cell receptor beta chain was sequenced in a study of blood T cell repertoires in COVID-19. Assay used: immunoSEQ multiplex PCR; TCRdb lists only in-frame clones, some missing. The table has approximately 240,000 clones, about four fifths seen once. Trimming stripped 3 bases from V and 4 bases from J, with 7 bases between. The CDR3 has 13 amino acids. Germline CDR1 reads MDHEN; CDR2 reads SYDVKM. V is TRBV28 and J is TRBJ1-3; D unresolved. The material sequenced was peripheral blood. The receptor was derived from a man aged 50 to 59 with acute or convalescent COVID-19. Here the CDR3 DNA reads TGTGCCAGCAGTTTTCCCACAGGAAACACCATATATTTT. It is translated as CASSFPTGNTIYF. Variable domain in full (rest from reference TRBV28 and TRBJ1-3): DVKVTQSSRYLVKRTGEKVFLECVQDMDHENMFWYRQDPGLGLRLIYFSYDVKMKEKGDIPEGYSVSREKKERFSLILESASTNQTSMYLCASSFPTGNTIYFGEGSWLTVV.